A selection of T cell receptor beta chains follows, all from one sample in a study of beta chain features in type 1 diabetes. Profiling relied on immunoSEQ multiplex PCR, and the TCRdb table lists in-frame clones only, not all of them. The sample yields 60,000 or so clones, 52% seen once. The sequenced sample was Tregs from blood. The receptors here all came from a woman in her forties with type 1 diabetes. Each CDR3 is given with its conserved first and last residue.

TRBV5-1	CASRLGTANQETQYF
TRBV10-3	CAISSNLDGADTQYF
TRBV29-1	CSVDSLGAPIGETQYF
TRBV4-3	CASSQDSGGASYNEQFF
TRBV28	CASRRDRASTYEQYF
TRBV7-8	CASSLARGQGGQPQHF
TRBV11-1	CASSLRALSGSSYNEQFF
TRBV5-1	CASRTGQGSYEQYF
TRBV29-1	CSVLRQGALQDEQYF
TRBV25-1	CASSTGETEQFF
TRBV19	CASRQRNTGELFF
TRBV6-5	CASRWEMNTEAFF
TRBV29-1	CSVELGTGETQYF
TRBV28	CASSPVDSYGYTF
TRBV6-5	CASSPRDNGELFF
TRBV6-5	CASSRGQETDTQYF
TRBV5-4	CASSLAQGATFGELFF
TRBV28	CASSPTGLTYEQYF
TRBV30	CAWNQRTELMNTEAFF
TRBV7-2	CASSPGPNYEQYF
TRBV19	CASSKDRGSWGTEAFF
TRBV13	CASSRQADYGYTF
TRBV6-1	CASSEAPVGTWAFF
TRBV6-4	CASSLTSGSYNEQFF
TRBV9	CASSDDLRGYEQYF
TRBV11-2	CASSLEGRINEKLFF
TRBV7-2	CASSTQTGGTGELFF
TRBV13	CASRVGGTRYEQYF
TRBV14	CASSQVGGDSRYNEQFF
TRBV15	CATSRVLISTDTQYF
TRBV6-5	CASETQGANEQFF
TRBV11-2	CASSPDRATDTQYF
TRBV6-5	CASSTIWGGGYTF
TRBV27	CATAAGLLSYEQYF
TRBV6-5	CASSSGPYEQYF
TRBV28	CASTDRAWREQYF
TRBV10-3	CAISEGLTAGEQYF
TRBV6-1	CASNVQGDTEAFF
TRBV2	CASSMGGKGYGYTF
TRBV28	CASSFGRGQQYF
TRBV7-2	CASSLNSMLGAAEAFF
TRBV19	CASKVSGGFNNQPQHF
TRBV6-5	CASIGLMNTEAFF
TRBV4-3	CASSQDMGNTIYF
TRBV4-1	CASSRPLDGRKEEAFF
TRBV28	CASTEPTGHLYGYTF
TRBV27	CASSLSGQGYGYTF
TRBV6-4	CASSDSGDEQFF
TRBV4-1	CASSPRSLTGGGTGELFF
TRBV7-2	CASSSYPFGGDYGYTF